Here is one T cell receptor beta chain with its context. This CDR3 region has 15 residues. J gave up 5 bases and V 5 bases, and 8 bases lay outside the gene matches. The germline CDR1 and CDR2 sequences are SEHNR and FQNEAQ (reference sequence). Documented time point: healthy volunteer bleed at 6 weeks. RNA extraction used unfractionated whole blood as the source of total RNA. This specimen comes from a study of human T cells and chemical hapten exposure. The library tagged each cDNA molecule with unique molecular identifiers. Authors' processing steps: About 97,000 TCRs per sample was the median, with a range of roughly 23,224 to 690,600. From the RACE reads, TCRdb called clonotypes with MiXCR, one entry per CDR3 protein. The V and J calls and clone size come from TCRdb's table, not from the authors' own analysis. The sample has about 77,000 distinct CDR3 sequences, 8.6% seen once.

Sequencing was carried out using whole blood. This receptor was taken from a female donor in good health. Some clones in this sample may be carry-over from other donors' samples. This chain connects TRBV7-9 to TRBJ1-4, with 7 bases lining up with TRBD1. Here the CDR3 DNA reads TGTGCCAGCAGCCGACAGACAGGGCTAAATGAAAAACTGTTTTTT. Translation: CASSRQTGLNEKLFF.